Listed below are T cell receptor beta chains from one sample, sequenced in a study of a mutant IDH1 vaccine in newly diagnosed glioma. These TCRs' antigens remain unknown. Clones were sequenced by immunoSEQ multiplex PCR, and TCRdb holds only the in-frame ones, with some missing. Of around 100,000 clones listed, under 90% are singletons. The specimen was PBMCs, collected from a glioma patient whose treatment included an IDH1 peptide vaccine. These receptors were taken from a woman in her forties or fifties with glioma. The CDR3 runs from the conserved cysteine through the conserved F or W. The D gene is left open where the match is weak. Clone size appears in some rows only: once, few, many, or a class for an expanded clone.

clone_size: NA; d_call: NA; j_call: TRBJ1-2; v_call: TRBV9; cdr3_nt: TGTGCCAGCAGCGCGCGGGTAGATGGCTACACCTTC; cdr3_aa: CASSARVDGYTF
clone_size: NA; d_call: NA; j_call: TRBJ2-3; v_call: TRBV7-9; cdr3_nt: TGTGCCAGCAGCCCAGGGCGCCTGAGCACAGATACGCAGTATTTT; cdr3_aa: CASSPGRLSTDTQYF
clone_size: once; d_call: NA; j_call: TRBJ1-1; v_call: TRBV5-4; cdr3_nt: TGTGCCAGCAGCACTAACACTGAAGCTTTCTTT; cdr3_aa: CASSTNTEAFF
clone_size: NA; d_call: NA; j_call: TRBJ2-6; v_call: TRBV28; cdr3_nt: TGTGCCAGCAGTTTATCCCCCTCTGGGGCCAACGTCCTGACTTTC; cdr3_aa: CASSLSPSGANVLTF
clone_size: NA; d_call: NA; j_call: TRBJ2-1; v_call: TRBV27; cdr3_nt: TGTGCCAGCAGTTTATGGGCGGGAAGTGAGCAGTTCTTC; cdr3_aa: CASSLWAGSEQFF
clone_size: once; d_call: TRBD2; j_call: TRBJ2-7; v_call: TRBV5-1; cdr3_nt: TGCGCCAGCAGCCAACGAGGACTAGCGGGAGTTTCTCGGTCCTACGAGCAGTACTTC; cdr3_aa: CASSQRGLAGVSRSYEQYF
clone_size: NA; d_call: NA; j_call: TRBJ2-7; v_call: TRBV5-1; cdr3_nt: TGCGCCAGCAGCTTGGCCACAGGGACCTACGAGCAGTACTTC; cdr3_aa: CASSLATGTYEQYF
clone_size: NA; d_call: TRBD2; j_call: TRBJ2-1; v_call: TRBV7-3; cdr3_nt: TGTGCCAGCAGCTTAAGGACGACTAGCGGACTCGATGAGCAGTTCTTC; cdr3_aa: CASSLRTTSGLDEQFF
clone_size: many; d_call: NA; j_call: TRBJ2-7; v_call: TRBV6-5; cdr3_nt: TGTGCCAGCAGTGGGGGTTACGAGCAGTACTTC; cdr3_aa: CASSGGYEQYF
clone_size: NA; d_call: NA; j_call: TRBJ1-2; v_call: TRBV28; cdr3_nt: TGTGCCAGCAGTTTTTGGAGTCCAGGCGGTAGGGTTTATGGCTACACCTTC; cdr3_aa: CASSFWSPGGRVYGYTF
clone_size: NA; d_call: TRBD1; j_call: TRBJ2-5; v_call: TRBV10-3; cdr3_nt: TGTGCCATCAGCCCCGGGACAGCGGTGGGAGAGACCCAGTACTTC; cdr3_aa: CAISPGTAVGETQYF
clone_size: NA; d_call: NA; j_call: TRBJ1-2; v_call: TRBV9; cdr3_nt: TGTGCCAGCAGCGTAGGAGGGAGCGCTAACTATGGCTACACCTTC; cdr3_aa: CASSVGGSANYGYTF
clone_size: NA; d_call: NA; j_call: TRBJ2-3; v_call: TRBV9; cdr3_nt: TGTGCCAGCAGCGTAAGGTCTTCAAGCACAGATACGCAGTATTTT; cdr3_aa: CASSVRSSSTDTQYF
clone_size: NA; d_call: TRBD1; j_call: TRBJ1-2; v_call: TRBV11-2; cdr3_nt: TGTGCCAGCAGCCTACAGGGGGCTTGGGGCTACACCTTC; cdr3_aa: CASSLQGAWGYTF
clone_size: NA; d_call: NA; j_call: TRBJ2-7; v_call: TRBV6-6; cdr3_nt: TGTGCCAGCACCACGGACATTCTCTCCTACGAGCAGTACTTC; cdr3_aa: CASTTDILSYEQYF
clone_size: NA; d_call: TRBD2; j_call: TRBJ2-4; v_call: TRBV7-6; cdr3_nt: TGTGCCAGCAGCTCCACCCCCGGGGGGATTGGAAACATTCAGTACTTC; cdr3_aa: CASSSTPGGIGNIQYF
clone_size: NA; d_call: NA; j_call: TRBJ2-7; v_call: TRBV19; cdr3_nt: TGTGCCAGTAGTCACGCTAGCGTAACCTACGAGCAGTACTTC; cdr3_aa: CASSHASVTYEQYF
clone_size: once; d_call: TRBD2; j_call: TRBJ2-1; v_call: TRBV9; cdr3_nt: TGTGCCAGCAGCGTCCGCCCCGCGGGGGGCGATGAGCAGTTCTTC; cdr3_aa: CASSVRPAGGDEQFF
clone_size: NA; d_call: TRBD2; j_call: TRBJ2-3; v_call: TRBV5-8; cdr3_nt: TGTGCCAGCAGCGGGGGGCGGCTAGCGGGAGTTGGTACAGATACGCAGTATTTT; cdr3_aa: CASSGGRLAGVGTDTQYF
clone_size: NA; d_call: NA; j_call: TRBJ2-2; v_call: TRBV9; cdr3_nt: TGTGCCAGCAGCGTGGACGAGGGCGGGGAGCTGTTTTTT; cdr3_aa: CASSVDEGGELFF
clone_size: NA; d_call: NA; j_call: TRBJ1-1; v_call: TRBV5-4; cdr3_nt: TGTGCCAGCAGTTCGACCGTAAACACTGAAGCTTTCTTT; cdr3_aa: CASSSTVNTEAFF
clone_size: NA; d_call: NA; j_call: TRBJ1-1; v_call: TRBV10-3; cdr3_nt: TGTGCCATCAGTGAGTCGAAAGGGGGGCCTAACACTGAAGCTTTCTTT; cdr3_aa: CAISESKGGPNTEAFF
clone_size: NA; d_call: NA; j_call: TRBJ2-3; v_call: TRBV5-1; cdr3_nt: TGCGCCAGCAGCTCCGGACGGGAGCTAGGTGGAACGCAGTATTTT; cdr3_aa: CASSSGRELGGTQYF
clone_size: NA; d_call: TRBD2; j_call: TRBJ2-7; v_call: TRBV4-1; cdr3_nt: TGCGCCAGCAGCCAAGATTGGGGGACTAGCGTTTACGAGCAGTACTTC; cdr3_aa: CASSQDWGTSVYEQYF
clone_size: NA; d_call: NA; j_call: TRBJ2-7; v_call: TRBV11-2; cdr3_nt: TGTGCCAGCAGCTTACAGGGGTACGAGCAGTACTTC; cdr3_aa: CASSLQGYEQYF
clone_size: once; d_call: TRBD1; j_call: TRBJ1-1; v_call: TRBV4-1; cdr3_nt: TGCGCCAGCAGCCCATCGACAGGGAATCTGGGTGAAGCTTTCTTT; cdr3_aa: CASSPSTGNLGEAFF
clone_size: NA; d_call: NA; j_call: TRBJ2-4; v_call: TRBV19; cdr3_nt: TGTGCCAGTAGTATAGTCCTCAAGGACATTCAGTACTTC; cdr3_aa: CASSIVLKDIQYF
clone_size: NA; d_call: NA; j_call: TRBJ2-7; v_call: TRBV30; cdr3_nt: TGTGCCTGGAGTGTAGGGGTTGAGCAGTACTTC; cdr3_aa: CAWSVGVEQYF
clone_size: NA; d_call: TRBD2; j_call: TRBJ2-2; v_call: TRBV7-9; cdr3_nt: TGTGCCAGCAGCCCATTCGGGAGGGCCGGGGAGCTGTTTTTT; cdr3_aa: CASSPFGRAGELFF
clone_size: NA; d_call: TRBD1; j_call: TRBJ1-5; v_call: TRBV6-5; cdr3_nt: TGTGCCAGCAGGCCGACAGGGTGGGATCAGCCCCAGCATTTT; cdr3_aa: CASRPTGWDQPQHF
clone_size: NA; d_call: NA; j_call: TRBJ2-3; v_call: TRBV21-1; cdr3_nt: TGTGCCAGCAGCAAAGGGCGGGGGAGCACAGATACGCAGTATTTT; cdr3_aa: CASSKGRGSTDTQYF
clone_size: NA; d_call: NA; j_call: TRBJ1-1; v_call: TRBV14; cdr3_nt: TGTGCCAGCAGCGAAGGGGGATACACTGAAGCTTTCTTT; cdr3_aa: CASSEGGYTEAFF
clone_size: NA; d_call: NA; j_call: TRBJ2-5; v_call: TRBV20-1; cdr3_nt: TGCAGTGGCAGGGGTGGGGAGACCCAGTACTTC; cdr3_aa: CSGRGGETQYF
clone_size: NA; d_call: TRBD1; j_call: TRBJ2-7; v_call: TRBV19; cdr3_nt: TGTGCCTTTAAAGACCGGGACAGGGGAAGGTACGAGCAGTACTTC; cdr3_aa: CAFKDRDRGRYEQYF
clone_size: NA; d_call: TRBD1; j_call: TRBJ1-1; v_call: TRBV6-6; cdr3_nt: TGTGCCAGCAGACCCTCCTGGACAGGTACTGAAGCTTTCTTT; cdr3_aa: CASRPSWTGTEAFF
clone_size: NA; d_call: NA; j_call: TRBJ2-5; v_call: TRBV18; cdr3_nt: TGTGCCAGCTCACCACTTTTACAGACACAAGAGACCCAGTACTTC; cdr3_aa: CASSPLLQTQETQYF
clone_size: NA; d_call: NA; j_call: TRBJ2-1; v_call: TRBV7-2; cdr3_nt: TGTGCCAGCAGTTACCCCCGGGGGGCCCCAGACAATGAGCAGTTCTTC; cdr3_aa: CASSYPRGAPDNEQFF
clone_size: NA; d_call: NA; j_call: TRBJ2-7; v_call: TRBV6-1; cdr3_nt: TGTGCCAGCAGACTGAGGCACTTCTACGAGCAGTACTTC; cdr3_aa: CASRLRHFYEQYF
clone_size: NA; d_call: NA; j_call: TRBJ1-2; v_call: TRBV2; cdr3_nt: TGTGCCAGCAGAGATGACAACTATGGCTACACCTTC; cdr3_aa: CASRDDNYGYTF
clone_size: NA; d_call: TRBD2; j_call: TRBJ2-7; v_call: TRBV19; cdr3_nt: TGTGCCAGTAGTATAAGAGTTAGCGGGAGGATCTACGAGCAGTACTTC; cdr3_aa: CASSIRVSGRIYEQYF
clone_size: NA; d_call: NA; j_call: TRBJ2-7; v_call: TRBV4-2; cdr3_nt: TGTGCCAGCAGCCAAGGGCGGCCGACGCAAGAGCAGTACTTC; cdr3_aa: CASSQGRPTQEQYF
clone_size: NA; d_call: TRBD1; j_call: TRBJ2-7; v_call: TRBV19; cdr3_nt: TGTGCCAGTAGTATACAGGGGGCGGACGCCTACGAGCAGTACTTC; cdr3_aa: CASSIQGADAYEQYF